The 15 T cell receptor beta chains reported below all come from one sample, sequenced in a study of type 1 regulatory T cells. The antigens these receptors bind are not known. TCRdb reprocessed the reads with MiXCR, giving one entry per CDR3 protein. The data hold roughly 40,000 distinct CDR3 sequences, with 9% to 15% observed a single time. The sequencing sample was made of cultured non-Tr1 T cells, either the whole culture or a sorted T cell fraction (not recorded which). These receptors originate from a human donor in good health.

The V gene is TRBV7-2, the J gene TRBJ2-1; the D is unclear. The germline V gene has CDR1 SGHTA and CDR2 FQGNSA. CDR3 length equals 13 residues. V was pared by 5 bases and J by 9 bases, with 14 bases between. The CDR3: CASSPLRSGEQFF. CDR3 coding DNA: TGTGCCAGCAGCCCCCTTAGGTCGGGTGAGCAGTTCTTC. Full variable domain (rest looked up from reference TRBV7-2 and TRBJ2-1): GAGVSQSPSNKVTEKGKDVELRCDPISGHTALYWYRQSLGQGLEFLIYFQGNSAPDKSGLPSDRFSAERTGGSVSTLTIQRTQQEDSAVYLCASSPLRSGEQFFGPGTRLTVL.

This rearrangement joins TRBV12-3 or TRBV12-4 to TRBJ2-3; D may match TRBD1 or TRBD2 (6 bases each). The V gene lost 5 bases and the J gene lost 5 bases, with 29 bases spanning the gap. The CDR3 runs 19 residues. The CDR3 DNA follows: TGTGCCAGCAGTCCTAGGGGGGAAAACTGGAGGCGTGGAGGAGATACGCAGTATTTT. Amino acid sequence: CASSPRGENWRRGGDTQYF.

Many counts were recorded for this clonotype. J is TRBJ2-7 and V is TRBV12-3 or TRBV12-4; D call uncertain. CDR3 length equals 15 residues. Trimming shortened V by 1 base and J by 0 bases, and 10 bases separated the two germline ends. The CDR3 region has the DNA TGTGCCAGCAGTTTAGGAATGGTGGCCTCCTACGAGCAGTACTTC. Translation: CASSLGMVASYEQYF.

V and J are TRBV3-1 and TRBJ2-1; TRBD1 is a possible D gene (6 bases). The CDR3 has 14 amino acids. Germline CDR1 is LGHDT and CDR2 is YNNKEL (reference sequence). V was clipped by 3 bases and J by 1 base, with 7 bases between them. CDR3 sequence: CASSQGTSYNEQFF. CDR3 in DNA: TGTGCCAGCAGCCAGGGGACATCCTACAATGAGCAGTTCTTC.

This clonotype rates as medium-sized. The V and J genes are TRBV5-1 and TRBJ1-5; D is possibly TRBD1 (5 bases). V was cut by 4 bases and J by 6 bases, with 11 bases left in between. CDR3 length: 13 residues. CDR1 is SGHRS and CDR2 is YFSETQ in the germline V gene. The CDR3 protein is CASSHEGTQPQHF. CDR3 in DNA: TGCGCCAGCAGCCATGAGGGGACTCAGCCCCAGCATTTT. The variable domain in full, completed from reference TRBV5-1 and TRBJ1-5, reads KAGVTQTPRYLIKTRGQQVTLSCSPISGHRSVSWYQQTPGQGLQFLFEYFSETQRNKGNFPGRFSGRQFSNSRSEMNVSTLELGDSALYLCASSHEGTQPQHFGDGTRLSIL.

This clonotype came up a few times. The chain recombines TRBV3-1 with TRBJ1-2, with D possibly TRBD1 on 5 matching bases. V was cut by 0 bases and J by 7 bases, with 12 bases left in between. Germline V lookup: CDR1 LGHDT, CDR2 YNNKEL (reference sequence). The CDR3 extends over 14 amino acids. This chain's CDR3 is CASSQDRGLGGYTF. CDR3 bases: TGTGCCAGCAGCCAAGATCGGGGGTTAGGTGGCTACACCTTC.

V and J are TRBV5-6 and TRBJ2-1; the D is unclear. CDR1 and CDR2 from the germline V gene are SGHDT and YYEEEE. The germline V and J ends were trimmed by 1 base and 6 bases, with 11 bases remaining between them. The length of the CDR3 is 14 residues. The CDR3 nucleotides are TGTGCCAGCAGCTTGAGTAGTAGGTCCAATGAGCAGTTCTTC. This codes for CASSLSSRSNEQFF.

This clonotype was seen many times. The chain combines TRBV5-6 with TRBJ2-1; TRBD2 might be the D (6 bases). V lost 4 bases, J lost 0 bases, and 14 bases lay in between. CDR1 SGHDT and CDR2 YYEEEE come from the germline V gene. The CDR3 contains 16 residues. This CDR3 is CASSPVTGLSYNEQFF. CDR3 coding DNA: TGTGCCAGCAGCCCGGTTACGGGACTCTCCTACAATGAGCAGTTCTTC.

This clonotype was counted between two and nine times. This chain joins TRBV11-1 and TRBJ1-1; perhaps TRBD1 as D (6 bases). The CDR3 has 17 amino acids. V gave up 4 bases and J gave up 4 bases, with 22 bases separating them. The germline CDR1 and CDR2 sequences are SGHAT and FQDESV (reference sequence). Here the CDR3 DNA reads TGTGCCAGCAGCTCACGGACAGTATCCCCACTAGGCACTGAAGCTTTCTTT. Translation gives CASSSRTVSPLGTEAFF.

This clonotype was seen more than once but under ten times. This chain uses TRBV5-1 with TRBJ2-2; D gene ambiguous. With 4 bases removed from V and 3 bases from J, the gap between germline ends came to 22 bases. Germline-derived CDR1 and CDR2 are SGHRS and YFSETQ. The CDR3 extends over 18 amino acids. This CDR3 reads CASSRDTRTRLDTGELFF. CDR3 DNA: TGCGCCAGCAGCAGAGACACACGCACCCGGTTAGACACCGGGGAGCTGTTTTTT.

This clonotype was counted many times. For the CDR3, the DNA is TGTGCCAGCAGCTTAGCAGGGGGCAAGGGCTACACCTTC. Amino acid sequence: CASSLAGGKGYTF. The chain carries TRBV7-2 and TRBJ1-2; 7 bases agree with TRBD1. Germline V gives CDR1 SGHTA, CDR2 FQGNSA. Losses at the gene ends were 0 bases for V and 8 bases for J; bases not matched to a gene: 3. The CDR3 spans 13 residues. Together with reference TRBV7-2 and TRBJ1-2, the CDR3 gives the full variable domain: GAGVSQSPSNKVTEKGKDVELRCDPISGHTALYWYRQSLGQGLEFLIYFQGNSAPDKSGLPSDRFSAERTGGSVSTLTIQRTQQEDSAVYLCASSLAGGKGYTFGSGTRLTVV.

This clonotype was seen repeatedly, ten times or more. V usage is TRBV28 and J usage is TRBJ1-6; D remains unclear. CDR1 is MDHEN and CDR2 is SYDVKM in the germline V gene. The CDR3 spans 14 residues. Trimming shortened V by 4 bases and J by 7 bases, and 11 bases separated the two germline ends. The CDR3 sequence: CASSWFQPNSPLHF. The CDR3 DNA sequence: TGTGCCAGCAGTTGGTTCCAGCCCAATTCACCCCTCCACTTT.

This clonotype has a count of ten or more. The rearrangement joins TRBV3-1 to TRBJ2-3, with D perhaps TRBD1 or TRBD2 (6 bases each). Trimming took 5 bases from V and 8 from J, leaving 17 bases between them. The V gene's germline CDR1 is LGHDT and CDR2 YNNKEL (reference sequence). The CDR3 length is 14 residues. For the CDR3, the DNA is TGTGCCAGCAGCGCCGGGTCGGGGGCATCTACGCAGTATTTT. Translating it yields CASSAGSGASTQYF.

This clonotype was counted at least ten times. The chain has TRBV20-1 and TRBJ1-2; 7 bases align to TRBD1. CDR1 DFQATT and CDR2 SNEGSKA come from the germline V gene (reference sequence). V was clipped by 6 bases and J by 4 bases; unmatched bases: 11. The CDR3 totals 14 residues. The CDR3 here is CSAETGLGVYGYTF. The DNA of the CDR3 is TGCAGTGCGGAGACAGGGTTGGGGGTCTATGGCTACACCTTC.

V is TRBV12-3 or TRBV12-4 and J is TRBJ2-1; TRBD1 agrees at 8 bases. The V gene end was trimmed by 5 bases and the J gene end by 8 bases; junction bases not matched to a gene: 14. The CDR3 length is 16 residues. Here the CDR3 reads CASSPRGQGVADEQFF. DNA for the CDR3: TGTGCCAGCAGTCCACGCGGACAGGGAGTTGCCGATGAGCAGTTCTTC.